The entry below gives a single T cell receptor (beta chain) sequence along with its context. Its antigen is unknown. This sample was included in a study of OX40 agonist ivuxolimab in advanced cancers. Turning to the study itself: Patient treatment consisted of intravenous ivuxolimab administration every 2 weeks at 0.01 to 10 mg/kg. Partial responses were observed in three patients, of whom one had hepatocellular carcinoma and two had cutaneous melanoma.

CDR3 length: 16 residues. The germline V gene has CDR1 LGHNA and CDR2 YNFKEQ. Losses at the gene ends were 2 bases for V and 3 bases for J; bases not matched to a gene: 5. With baseline, cycle 4 day 1, and cycle 7 day 1 as timepoints, blood was sampled. The table came from immunoSEQ multiplex PCR; TCRdb's copy has only in-frame clones and leaves some out. The data contain about 62,000 clones, 60% to 85% of them singletons. Findings and caveats of the study: At doses 0.1 to 3.0 mg/kg, CD4+ and CD8+ clones expanded.

The specimen was CD4+ or CD8+ T cells sorted from blood, collected in a trial of the OX40 agonist ivuxolimab. The receptor comes from an adult with an advanced solid tumor such as melanoma, head and neck, liver or kidney cancer. The V call is TRBV4-2, the J call TRBJ1-3; the match to TRBD1 covers 9 bases. The chain's CDR3 is CASSQPGQGVGNTIYF. In nucleotides, the CDR3 is TGTGCCAGCAGCCAACCGGGACAGGGTGTTGGAAACACCATATATTTT.